The present TCR beta chain was sequenced within a study of beta chain features in type 1 diabetes. For this clone: The antigen remains unidentified.

Sequenced material consisted of expressed TCRB transcripts (all of the isolated RNA was reverse transcribed). Profiling relied on immunoSEQ multiplex PCR, and the TCRdb table lists in-frame clones only, not all of them. The sample yields tens of thousands of clones, about 52% seen once. General study findings and limits: Equally in patients and controls, shorter templates might have been favored by PCR. Using cDNA template may skew counts toward highly expressing activated cells.

The CDR3 length is 12 residues. CDR1 is SNHLY, CDR2 FYNNEI, per germline. The V gene end was trimmed by 8 bases and the J gene end by 5 bases; junction bases not matched to a gene: 4. The sequenced sample consisted of central memory CD4+ T cells from blood. This receptor was identified in a woman younger than 30 in good health. The chain uses TRBV2 and TRBJ1-1, with 8 positions matching TRBD1. The CDR3 bases are TGTGCCAGCGGACAGGGCGGGACTGAAGCTTTCTTT. Protein sequence: CASGQGGTEAFF.